This T cell receptor beta chain derives from a study of T cells after yellow fever vaccination. The V gene lost 5 bases and the J gene lost 2 bases, with 7 bases spanning the gap. Germline-derived CDR1 and CDR2 are GTSNPN and SVGIG (reference sequence). The CDR3 is 11 amino acids. TCRdb itself ran the 5' RACE reads through MiXCR, one entry per CDR3 protein. Found here are roughly 310,000 distinct CDR3 sequences, 7.5% to 9% of them singletons; the top ten hold approximately 18%. This clonotype was seen repeatedly, ten times or more. The gene calls are TRBV30 and TRBJ2-7, with D perhaps matching TRBD1 or TRBD2 (5 bases each). Sequenced here: PBMCs, sampled on the day of the first yellow fever vaccination. This receptor was obtained from a man between 18 and 35 years old who received the YFV17D yellow fever vaccine. The chain's CDR3 is CAWGDAYEQYF. The DNA of the CDR3 is TGTGCCTGGGGGGACGCCTACGAGCAGTACTTC.